This TCR beta chain emerged from a study of blood T cells in healthy people across ages. Turning to this clonotype: Antigen unknown.

This CDR3 spans 14 amino acids. V dropped 7 bases and J dropped 10 bases, with 21 bases sitting between them. CDR1 is MNHEY, CDR2 SVGEGT, per germline. Sample-barcoded 5' priming and a J-beta primer mix drove a second PCR of roughly 7 to 11 cycles. Paired-end reads containing CDR3 totaled no fewer than 2.5 million for each sample. Via MiXCR, TCRdb re-called the 5' RACE reads, giving one row per CDR3 protein. Of around 990,000 distinct CDR3 sequences listed, approximately 38% are singletons. Study outcomes and limitations: Age brought a roughly linear fall in TCR beta diversity measured per million T cells. With donor CMV status unknown, expanded clonotype changes were possibly confounded.

This TCR derives from a man aged 18-30 years in good health. The rearrangement links TRBV6-2 or TRBV6-3 to TRBJ2-3; D may be TRBD2 (7 bases). Sequencing was done on a sample of blood. The CDR3 here is CASTQRGGPTAQYF. The CDR3 region has the DNA TGTGCCAGCACCCAAAGGGGGGGGCCAACGGCGCAGTATTTT.